Below, one T cell receptor (beta chain) is given with its context. Its matching antigen is unknown. This sample was taken from a study of shared clonotypes between healthy human individuals. It was at deep level that the assay was run. Some clones are missing from TCRdb's copy, which holds only in-frame ones; the method was immunoSEQ multiplex PCR. This table has a few million clones, 90% to 95% appearing once. Naivety among CD8 cells was defined by CD45RO negativity and positive CCR7 selection, thereby excluding terminally differentiated effector memory CD45RA+ cells. General study points: Compared with clonotypes that all four donors shared, non-shared clonotypes had lower generation probabilities. Sharing of clonotypes among donors was expected to vary with sequencing depth.

Material: naive CD8+ T cells from PBMCs. This TCR derives from a man between 18 and 35 years old in good health. Some clones in this sample may be carry-over from other donors' samples.

CDR3: CASSSPRTGAAHERANTGELFF. The CDR3, as DNA: TGCGCCAGCAGCTCCCCTCGGACAGGCGCGGCCCACGAGAGAGCGAACACCGGGGAGCTGTTTTTT. The rearrangement uses TRBV5-1 and TRBJ2-2, with 7 bases matching TRBD1. This CDR3 contains 22 residues. V lost 3 bases, J lost 0 bases, and 23 bases stayed unmatched. Germline V gene lookup returns CDR1 SGHRS and CDR2 YFSETQ.